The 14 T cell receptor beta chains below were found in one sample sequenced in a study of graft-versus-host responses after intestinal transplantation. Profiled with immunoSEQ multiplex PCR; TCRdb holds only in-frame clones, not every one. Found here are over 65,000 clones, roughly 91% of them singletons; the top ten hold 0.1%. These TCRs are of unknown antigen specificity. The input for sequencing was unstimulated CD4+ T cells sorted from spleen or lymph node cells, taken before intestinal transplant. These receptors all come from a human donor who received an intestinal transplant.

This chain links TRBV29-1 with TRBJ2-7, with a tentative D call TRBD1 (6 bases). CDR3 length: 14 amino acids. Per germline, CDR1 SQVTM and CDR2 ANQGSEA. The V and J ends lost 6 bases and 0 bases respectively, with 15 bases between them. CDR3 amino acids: CSVVRTGPSYEQYF. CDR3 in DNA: TGCAGCGTAGTTCGAACAGGGCCCTCCTACGAGCAGTACTTC.

The DNA for the CDR3 is TGTGCCAGCTCCTCCGGAGGTAGGGCTGAAGCTTTCTTT. Translating it yields CASSSGGRAEAFF. This rearrangement joins TRBV6-5 to TRBJ1-1; D unresolved. This CDR3 spans 13 amino acids. Per the germline V gene, CDR1 is MNHEY and CDR2 is SVGAGI. Trimming took off 8 bases at V and 6 bases at J, with 16 bases between the two ends.

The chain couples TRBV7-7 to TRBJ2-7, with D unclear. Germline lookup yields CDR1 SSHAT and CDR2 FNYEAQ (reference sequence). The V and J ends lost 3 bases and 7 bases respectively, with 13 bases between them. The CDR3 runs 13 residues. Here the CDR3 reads CASSFKSDGEQYF. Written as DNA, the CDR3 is TGTGCCAGCAGCTTTAAAAGTGACGGGGAGCAGTACTTC.

CDR3 coding DNA: TGTGCCAGCAGCCCGGGGGGGCGAATAACTTACGAGCAGTACTTC. Translated: CASSPGGRITYEQYF. J is TRBJ2-7 and V is TRBV11-2; 8 nucleotides align to TRBD2. Germline CDR1 and CDR2: SGHAT and FQNNGV. The V segment lost 5 bases and the J segment 4 bases; nucleotides outside the gene matches: 10. The CDR3 is 15 residues long.

The CDR3 DNA reads TGTGCCAGCAGCAACGTACAGGGGTCTAATGAGCAGTTCTTC. Residues: CASSNVQGSNEQFF. This chain links TRBV11-3 with TRBJ2-1; 7 bases match TRBD1. The ends lost 5 bases at V and 7 bases at J; junction bases unmatched: 8. The CDR3 is made up of 14 amino acids. Germline V CDR1 and CDR2: SGHNT, YENEEA. Full variable domain (missing parts from reference TRBV11-3 and TRBJ2-1): EAGVVQSPRYKIIEKKQPVAFWCNPISGHNTLYWYLQNLGQGPELLIRYENEEAVDDSQLPKDRFSAERLKGVDSTLKIQPAELGDSAVYLCASSNVQGSNEQFFGPGTRLTVL.

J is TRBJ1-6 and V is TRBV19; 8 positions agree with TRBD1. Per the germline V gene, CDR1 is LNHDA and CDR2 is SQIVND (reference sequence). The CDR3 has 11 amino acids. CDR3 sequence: CGQGFNSPLHF. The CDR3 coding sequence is TGTGGACAGGGGTTTAATTCACCCCTCCACTTT.

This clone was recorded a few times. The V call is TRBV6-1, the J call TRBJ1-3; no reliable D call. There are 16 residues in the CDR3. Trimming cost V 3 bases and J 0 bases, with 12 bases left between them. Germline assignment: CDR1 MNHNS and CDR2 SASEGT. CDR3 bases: TGTGCCAGCAGTGATGGACTGCTGAGCTCTGGAAACACCATATATTTT. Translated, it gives CASSDGLLSSGNTIYF.

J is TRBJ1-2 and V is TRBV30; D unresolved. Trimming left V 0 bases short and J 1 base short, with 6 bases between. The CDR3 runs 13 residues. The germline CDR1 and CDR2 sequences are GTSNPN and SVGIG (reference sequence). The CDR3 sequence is CAWSVQNNYGYTF. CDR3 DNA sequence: TGTGCCTGGAGTGTACAAAATAACTATGGCTACACCTTC.

In DNA form, the CDR3 reads TGTGCCAGCACCTTGGGACAGATCAATGAGCAGTTCTTC. Protein sequence: CASTLGQINEQFF. This chain links TRBV6-6 with TRBJ2-1; 7 positions match TRBD1. The CDR3 consists of 13 residues. The germline gives CDR1 MNHNY, CDR2 SVGAGI (reference sequence). V lost 7 bases, J lost 6 bases, and 6 bases stayed unmatched.

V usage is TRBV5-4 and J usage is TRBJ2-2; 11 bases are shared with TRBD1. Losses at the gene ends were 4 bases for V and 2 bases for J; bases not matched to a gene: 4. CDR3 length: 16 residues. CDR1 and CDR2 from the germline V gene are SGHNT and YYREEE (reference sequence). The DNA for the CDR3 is TGTGCCAGCAGCGCGGGACAGGGGGTCAACACCGGGGAGCTGTTTTTT. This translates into CASSAGQGVNTGELFF.

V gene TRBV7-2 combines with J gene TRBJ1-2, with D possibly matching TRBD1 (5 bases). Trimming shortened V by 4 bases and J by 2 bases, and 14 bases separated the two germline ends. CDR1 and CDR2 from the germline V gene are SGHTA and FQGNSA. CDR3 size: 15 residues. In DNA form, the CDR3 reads TGTGCCAGCAGCTCCGGGGGGAGGGTCAACTATGGCTACACCTTC. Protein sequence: CASSSGGRVNYGYTF.

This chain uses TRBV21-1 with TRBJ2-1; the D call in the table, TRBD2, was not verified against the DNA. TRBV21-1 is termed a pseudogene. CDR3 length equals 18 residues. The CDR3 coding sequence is TGTGCCAGCAGCAATGTTTTTTCTTGGACTAGCAGTGGCGATGAGCAGTTCTTC. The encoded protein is CASSNVFSWTSSGDEQFF.

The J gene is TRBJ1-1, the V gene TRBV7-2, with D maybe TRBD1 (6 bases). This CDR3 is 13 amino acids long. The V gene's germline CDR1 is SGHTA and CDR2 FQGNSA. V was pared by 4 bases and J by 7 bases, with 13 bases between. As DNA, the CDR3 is TGTGCCAGCAGCTCCGGACAGTTAGTTGAAGCTTTCTTT. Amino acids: CASSSGQLVEAFF.

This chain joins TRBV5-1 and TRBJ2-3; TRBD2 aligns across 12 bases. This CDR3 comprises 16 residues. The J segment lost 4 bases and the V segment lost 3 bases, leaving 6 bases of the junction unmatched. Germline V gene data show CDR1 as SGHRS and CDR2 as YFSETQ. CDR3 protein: CASSSTSGGGADTQYF. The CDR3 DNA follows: TGCGCCAGCAGCTCGACTAGCGGGGGAGGGGCAGATACGCAGTATTTT.